The 23 T cell receptor beta chains reported below all come from one sample, sequenced in a study of memory CD4+ T cells and cytomegalovirus serostatus. The sort gate was single viable CD3+CD4+CD8-CD45RO+ cells for memory CD4+ T cells. The table came from immunoSEQ multiplex PCR; TCRdb's copy has only in-frame clones and leaves some out. The sample contains 25,000 to 40,000 clones, roughly 80% of which appear only once. The sequenced material came from memory CD4+ T cells from blood. These receptors all stem from an adult in good health and CMV-seronegative. Some clones in this sample may be carry-over from other donors' samples.

This clone is medium-sized within its sample. This chain joins TRBV9 and TRBJ1-2, with 12 bases aligning to TRBD1. With 4 bases clipped from V and 7 bases from J, the junction kept 8 bases outside the gene matches. CDR3 length: 15 amino acids. Germline loops: CDR1 SGDLS, CDR2 YYNGEE. The CDR3 nucleotides are TGTGCCAGCAGCCTAGAGGGACAGGGGGCCTCTGGCTACACCTTC. Encoded protein: CASSLEGQGASGYTF.

For the CDR3, the DNA is TGTGCCAGCGGTGAGGGGGGGCCGAATTCACCCCTCCACTTT. Translated: CASGEGGPNSPLHF. V gene TRBV28 combines with J gene TRBJ1-6; possible D gene TRBD1, 6 bases. V lost 8 bases to trimming and J lost 7 bases, with 15 bases between them. The CDR3 spans 14 residues. The V gene's germline CDR1 is MDHEN and CDR2 SYDVKM.

This clone was seen only a few times. The rearrangement joins TRBV4-1 to TRBJ1-2; TRBD1 might be the D (6 bases). Germline CDR1 is MGHRA and CDR2 is YSYEKL. This CDR3 spans 16 amino acids. The V end lost 0 bases, the J end lost 5 bases, and 16 bases lay between the germline ends. The CDR3 bases are TGCGCCAGCAGCCAAGAAATCAGGACAGACGTTTATGGCTACACCTTC. Protein sequence: CASSQEIRTDVYGYTF.

This chain uses TRBV30 with TRBJ1-1; TRBD1 agrees at 10 bases. This CDR3 has 15 residues. The trim removed 4 bases at V and 5 bases at J, leaving 10 bases unmatched. Germline V gives CDR1 GTSNPN, CDR2 SVGIG (reference sequence). The DNA for the CDR3 is TGTGCCTGGAAGCGGGACAGGGGTGAGCAGACTGAAGCTTTCTTT. This gives the protein CAWKRDRGEQTEAFF.

The chain employs TRBV4-3 and TRBJ2-5, with TRBD2 matching 9 bases. Germline lookup yields CDR1 LGHNA and CDR2 YSLEER. V lost 0 bases, J lost 5 bases, and 7 bases stayed unmatched. This CDR3 is 16 amino acids long. DNA for the CDR3: TGCGCCAGCAGCCAAGATCCTAGCGGGGTGGGTGAGACCCAGTACTTC. Its protein is CASSQDPSGVGETQYF.

Concerning this clone: At one end, the junction sequence differs from germline, possibly due to a read error. The chain recombines TRBV13 with TRBJ1-5; tentative D call: TRBD1 (6 bases). The CDR3 has 14 residues. From germline, CDR1 is PRHDT and CDR2 FYEKMQ (reference sequence). CDR3: CASSLGGGDQPQHF. As DNA, the CDR3 is TGTGCCAGCAGCCTAGGGGGGGGAGACCAGCCCCAGCATTTT. Full variable domain (rest looked up from reference TRBV13 and TRBJ1-5): AAGVIQSPRHLIKEKRETATLKCYPIPRHDTVYWYQQGPGQDPQFLISFYEKMQSDKGSIPDRFSAQQFSDYHSELNMSSLELGDSALYFCASSLGGGDQPQHFGDGTRLSIL.

A word on this clone: Because the CDR3's place on the DNA is in doubt, the DNA is left out and the CDR3 is given as listed by TCRdb. The chain uses TRBV5-6 and TRBJ1-1; the DNA was not used to check the table's D call, TRBD1. Germline V CDR1 and CDR2: SGHDT, YYEEEE. Including both end residues, the CDR3 is 15 amino acids long. The CDR3 sequence is CASSSSIRGNTEAFF.

The chain links TRBV7-2 to TRBJ1-1; 7 nucleotides align to TRBD1. Germline values: CDR1 SGHTA, CDR2 FQGNSA. CDR3 length equals 13 residues. V gave up 5 bases and J gave up 5 bases; unmatched junction bases: 5. CDR3: CASSPDRVTEAFF. CDR3 nucleotide sequence: TGTGCCAGCAGCCCAGACAGGGTAACTGAAGCTTTCTTT.

This clone was picked up a small number of times. CDR3 nucleotides: TGTGCCAGCAGTGCCAGGGACGGACTGAGTTCACCCCTCCACTTT. This codes for CASSARDGLSSPLHF. The chain couples TRBV6-1 to TRBJ1-6; D perhaps matches TRBD1 (5 bases). V was cut by 4 bases and J by 9 bases, with 16 bases left in between. The length of the CDR3 is 15 residues. In germline, CDR1 is MNHNS, CDR2 SASEGT.

The V and J genes are TRBV7-6 and TRBJ1-5; possible D gene TRBD1, 6 bases. The CDR3 is made up of 16 amino acids. V lost 0 bases to trimming and J lost 4 bases, with 13 bases between them. Germline lookup yields CDR1 SGHVS and CDR2 FNYEAQ. The CDR3: CASSLAQFRGNQPQHF. CDR3 coding DNA: TGTGCCAGCAGCTTAGCTCAGTTCAGGGGTAATCAGCCCCAGCATTTT.

The gene calls are TRBV15 and TRBJ1-5; 12 nucleotides agree with TRBD1. The CDR3 has 18 residues. The germline V gene has CDR1 LNHNV and CDR2 YYDKDF (reference sequence). Losses at the gene ends were 4 bases for V and 5 bases for J; bases not matched to a gene: 12. This CDR3 is CATSKRLGQGATYQPQHF. Here the CDR3 DNA reads TGTGCCACCAGCAAACGTCTGGGACAGGGGGCTACTTATCAGCCCCAGCATTTT.

The V and J genes are TRBV7-9 and TRBJ1-5; unclear D gene. Trimming cost V 4 bases and J 0 bases, with 7 bases left between them. The CDR3 consists of 14 residues. The V gene's germline CDR1 is SEHNR and CDR2 FQNEAQ (reference sequence). This chain's CDR3 is CASSSAISNQPQHF. The CDR3, as DNA: TGTGCCAGCAGCTCGGCCATTAGCAATCAGCCCCAGCATTTT.

The rearrangement joins TRBV18 to TRBJ1-1; no clear D. CDR3 length: 13 amino acids. Trimming cost V 6 bases and J 2 bases, with 10 bases left between them. Per the germline V gene, CDR1 is KGHSH and CDR2 is LQKENI. CDR3 nucleotide sequence: TGTGCCAGCTCCCTACTTCTAAACACTGAAGCTTTCTTT. It specifies CASSLLLNTEAFF.

This sequence joins TRBV30 and TRBJ1-4; 8 nucleotides agree with TRBD1. The CDR3 has 15 amino acids. The junction had 7 bases not matched to a gene; V was cut back by 0 bases and J by 7 bases. Germline V gene sequence: CDR1 GTSNPN, CDR2 SVGIG (reference sequence). CDR3 coding DNA: TGTGCCTGGAGTGTACGGGGCAGGGGGCGTGAAAAACTGTTTTTT. Its translation: CAWSVRGRGREKLFF.

The chain uses TRBV6-4 and TRBJ1-1; possibly TRBD1 for D (6 bases). The CDR3 is 13 amino acids. Trimming left V 2 bases short and J 4 bases short, with 8 bases between. Germline V gene lookup returns CDR1 MRHNA and CDR2 SNTAGT. CDR3 nucleotide sequence: TGTGCCAGCAGTGACGAAGGGGGCACTGAAGCTTTCTTT. Translation gives CASSDEGGTEAFF.

The chain is built from TRBV2 and TRBJ1-3; D is uncertain. The germline gives CDR1 SNHLY, CDR2 FYNNEI. Trimming took off 7 bases at V and 4 bases at J, with 14 bases between the two ends. The CDR3 has 14 residues. The CDR3 reads CASNILIPGNTIYF. The CDR3 DNA is TGTGCCAGCAACATCTTAATCCCCGGAAACACCATATATTTT.

The chain combines TRBV4-1 with TRBJ2-7; 11 nucleotides match TRBD2. Germline values: CDR1 MGHRA, CDR2 YSYEKL. The length of the CDR3 is 14 residues. The junction had 3 bases not matched to a gene; V was cut back by 2 bases and J by 6 bases. The CDR3 region has the DNA TGCGCCAGCAGCCAACTGACTAGCGGGGCCGAGCAGTACTTC. This translates into CASSQLTSGAEQYF.

This clone has a handful of counts. V usage is TRBV5-5 and J usage is TRBJ1-5; 7 nucleotides match TRBD1. V gave up 3 bases and J gave up 4 bases; unmatched junction bases: 4. The CDR3 sequence is 14 residues long. Germline V gene sequence: CDR1 SGHKS, CDR2 YYEKEE (reference sequence). This chain's CDR3 is CASSSTTGNQPQHF. The CDR3 DNA sequence: TGTGCCAGCAGCTCGACGACAGGGAATCAGCCCCAGCATTTT.

This rearrangement joins TRBV5-1 to TRBJ2-2, with TRBD1 matching over 8 bases. CDR1 is SGHRS and CDR2 is YFSETQ in the germline V gene. J gave up 0 bases and V 3 bases, and 1 base lay outside the gene matches. The CDR3 consists of 15 residues. The CDR3 nucleotides are TGCGCCAGCAGCTGGGGACAGGCGAACACCGGGGAGCTGTTTTTT. Its translation is CASSWGQANTGELFF.

The chain has TRBV5-4 and TRBJ2-3, with 12 bases aligning to TRBD1. The CDR3 totals 16 residues. CDR1 SGHNT and CDR2 YYREEE come from the germline V gene (reference sequence). J lost 4 bases, V lost 0 bases, and 3 bases had no gene match. CDR3 nucleotide sequence: TGTGCCAGCAGCTTGGTGGGACAGGGGGCTCCAGATACGCAGTATTTT. The encoded protein is CASSLVGQGAPDTQYF.

This clone was observed a handful of times. The V gene is TRBV19, the J gene TRBJ1-1; tentative D call: TRBD1 (5 bases). The CDR3 sequence is 13 residues long. With 4 bases removed from V and 1 base from J, the gap between germline ends came to 7 bases. CDR1 LNHDA and CDR2 SQIVND come from the germline V gene (reference sequence). CDR3 sequence (DNA): TGTGCCAGTAGTAAGGGACCGAACACTGAAGCTTTCTTT. Its protein product is CASSKGPNTEAFF. Filled out from reference TRBV19 and TRBJ1-1, the complete variable domain reads DGGITQSPKYLFRKEGQNVTLSCEQNLNHDAMYWYRQDPGQGLRLIYYSQIVNDFQKGDIAEGYSVSREKKESFPLTVTSAQKNPTAFYLCASSKGPNTEAFFGQGTRLTVV.

The chain has TRBV5-4 and TRBJ2-7; 7 bases map to TRBD2. Trimming took 0 bases from V and 6 from J; bases not matched to a gene: 6. There are 14 residues in the CDR3. Germline V gives CDR1 SGHNT, CDR2 YYREEE (reference sequence). The CDR3 DNA sequence: TGTGCCAGCAGCTTGGACGCGGGGGACGGCGAGCAGTACTTC. Encoded protein: CASSLDAGDGEQYF.

The chain has TRBV29-1 and TRBJ1-1, with D unclear. CDR1 SQVTM and CDR2 ANQGSEA come from the germline V gene. The ends were cut back, 6 bases at V and 9 bases at J, with 14 bases in the middle. The CDR3 runs to 11 residues. CDR3 sequence reads: CSVHVGSKAFF. The CDR3 DNA is TGCAGCGTCCACGTGGGGTCCAAAGCTTTCTTT.